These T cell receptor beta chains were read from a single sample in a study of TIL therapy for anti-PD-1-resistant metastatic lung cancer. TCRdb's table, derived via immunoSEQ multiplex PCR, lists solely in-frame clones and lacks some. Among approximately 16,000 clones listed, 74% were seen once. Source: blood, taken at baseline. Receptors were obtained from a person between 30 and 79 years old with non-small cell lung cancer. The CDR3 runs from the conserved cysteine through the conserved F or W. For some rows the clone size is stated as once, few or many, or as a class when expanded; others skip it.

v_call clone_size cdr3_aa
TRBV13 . CASSFSGTGPGAFF
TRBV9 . CASSVGGQTYEQYF
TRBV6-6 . CASSAQGAIYGYTF
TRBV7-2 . CASSLAPQGNYGYTF
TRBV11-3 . CASSLGVWTPSAGDSNEQFF
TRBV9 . CASSEGQPGKTQYF
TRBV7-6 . CASSFTGPGGPREQYF
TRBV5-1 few CASGPDPSGNTIYF
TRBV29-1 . CSFGQSGADTQYF
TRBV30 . CAWTRTSREQYF
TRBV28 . CASKAANYEQYF
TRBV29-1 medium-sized CSVEDPGTGYYGYTF
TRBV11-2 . CASSPNPVANNYEQYF
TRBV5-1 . CASSLPLHQETQYF
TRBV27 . CASTGTSTDTQYF